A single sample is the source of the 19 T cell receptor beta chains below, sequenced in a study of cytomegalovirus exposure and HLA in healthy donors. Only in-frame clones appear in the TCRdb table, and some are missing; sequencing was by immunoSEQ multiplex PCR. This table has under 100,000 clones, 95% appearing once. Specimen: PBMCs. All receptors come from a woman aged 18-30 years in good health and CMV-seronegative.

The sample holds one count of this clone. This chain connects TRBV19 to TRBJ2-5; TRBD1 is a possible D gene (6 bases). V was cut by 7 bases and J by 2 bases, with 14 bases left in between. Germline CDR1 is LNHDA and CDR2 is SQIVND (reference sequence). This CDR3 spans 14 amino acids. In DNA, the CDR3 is TGTGCCAGTACCAGGGGACCCAAACAAGAGACCCAGTACTTC. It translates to CASTRGPKQETQYF.

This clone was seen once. This CDR3 reads CASSLGTVSNQPQHF. CDR3 coding DNA: TGCGCCAGCAGCTTGGGAACAGTTAGCAATCAGCCCCAGCATTTT. The V and J genes are TRBV5-1 and TRBJ1-5; no clear D gene. CDR3 size: 15 residues. Between the trimmed V and J ends, which lost 0 bases and 0 bases, there was a span of 7 bases. Germline V CDR1 and CDR2: SGHRS, YFSETQ.

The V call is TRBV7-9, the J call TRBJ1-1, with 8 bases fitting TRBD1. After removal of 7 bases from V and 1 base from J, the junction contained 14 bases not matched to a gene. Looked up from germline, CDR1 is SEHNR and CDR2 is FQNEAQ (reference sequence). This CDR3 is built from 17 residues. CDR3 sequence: CASIKKWAGGRNTEAFF. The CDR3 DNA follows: TGTGCCAGCATCAAAAAGTGGGCAGGGGGCAGGAACACTGAAGCTTTCTTT.

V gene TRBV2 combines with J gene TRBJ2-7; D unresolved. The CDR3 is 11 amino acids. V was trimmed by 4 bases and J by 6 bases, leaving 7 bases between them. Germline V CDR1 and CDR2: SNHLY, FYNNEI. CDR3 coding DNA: TGTGCCAGCAGTGCCTTATTCGAGCAGTACTTC. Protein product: CASSALFEQYF.

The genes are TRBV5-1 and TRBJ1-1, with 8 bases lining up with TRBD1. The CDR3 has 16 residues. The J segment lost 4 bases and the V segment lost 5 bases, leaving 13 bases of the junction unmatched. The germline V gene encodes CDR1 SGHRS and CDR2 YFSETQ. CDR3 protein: CASRFRQGRIGTEAFF. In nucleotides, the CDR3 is TGCGCCAGCAGGTTTAGACAGGGGCGAATTGGCACTGAAGCTTTCTTT.

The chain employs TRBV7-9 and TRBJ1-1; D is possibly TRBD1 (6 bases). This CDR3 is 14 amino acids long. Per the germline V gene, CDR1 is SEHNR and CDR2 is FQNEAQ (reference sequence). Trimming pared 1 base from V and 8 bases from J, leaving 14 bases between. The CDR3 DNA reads TGTGCCAGCAGCTTAGGAGGGGGGGGCGGAGAAGCTTTCTTT. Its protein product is CASSLGGGGGEAFF. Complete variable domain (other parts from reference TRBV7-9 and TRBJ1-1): DTGVSQNPRHKITKRGQNVTFRCDPISEHNRLYWYRQTLGQGPEFLTYFQNEAQLEKSRLLSDRFSAERPKGSFSTLEIQRTEQGDSAMYLCASSLGGGGGEAFFGQGTRLTVV.

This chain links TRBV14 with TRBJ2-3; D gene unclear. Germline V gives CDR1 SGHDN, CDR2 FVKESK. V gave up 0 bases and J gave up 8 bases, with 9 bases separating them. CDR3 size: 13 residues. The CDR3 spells CASSQDLFVTQYF. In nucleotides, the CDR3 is TGTGCCAGCAGCCAAGATTTGTTCGTTACGCAGTATTTT.

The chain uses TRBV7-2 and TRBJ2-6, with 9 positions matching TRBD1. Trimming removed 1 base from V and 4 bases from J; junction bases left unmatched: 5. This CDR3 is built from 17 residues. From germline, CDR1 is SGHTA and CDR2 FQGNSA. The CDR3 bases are TGTGCCAGCAGCTTAGGGACAGGGGTAGTAGGGGCCAACGTCCTGACTTTC. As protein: CASSLGTGVVGANVLTF.

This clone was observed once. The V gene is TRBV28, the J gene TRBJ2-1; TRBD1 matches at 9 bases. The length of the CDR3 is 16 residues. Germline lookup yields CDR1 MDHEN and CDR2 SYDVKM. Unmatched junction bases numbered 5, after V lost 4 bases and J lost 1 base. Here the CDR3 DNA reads TGTGCCAGCAGTTCTCTTGGGACAGGGTCCTACAATGAGCAGTTCTTC. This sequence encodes CASSSLGTGSYNEQFF.

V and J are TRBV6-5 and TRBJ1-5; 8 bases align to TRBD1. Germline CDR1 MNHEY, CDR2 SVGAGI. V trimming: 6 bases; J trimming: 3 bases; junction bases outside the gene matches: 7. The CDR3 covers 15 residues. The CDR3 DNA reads TGTGCCAGCAGCAGGGACAGGAGGGACAATCAGCCCCAGCATTTT. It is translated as CASSRDRRDNQPQHF.

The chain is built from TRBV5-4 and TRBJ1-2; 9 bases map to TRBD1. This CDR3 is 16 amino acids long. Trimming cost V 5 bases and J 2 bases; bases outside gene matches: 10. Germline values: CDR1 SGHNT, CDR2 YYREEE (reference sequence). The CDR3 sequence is CASRVPGQGANYGYTF. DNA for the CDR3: TGTGCCAGCAGGGTGCCGGGACAGGGAGCGAACTATGGCTACACCTTC.

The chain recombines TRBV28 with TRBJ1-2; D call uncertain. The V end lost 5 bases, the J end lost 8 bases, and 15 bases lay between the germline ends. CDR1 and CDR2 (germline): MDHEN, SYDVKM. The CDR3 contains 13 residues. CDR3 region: CASSPERRRGYTF. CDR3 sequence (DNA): TGTGCCAGCAGTCCGGAGCGCCGGCGGGGCTACACCTTC.

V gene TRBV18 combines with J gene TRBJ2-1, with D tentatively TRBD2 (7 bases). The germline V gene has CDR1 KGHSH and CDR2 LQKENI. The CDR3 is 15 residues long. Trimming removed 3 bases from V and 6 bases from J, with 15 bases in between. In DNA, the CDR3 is TGTGCCAGCTCACCTATGAGGGGGGGCCTCAATGAGCAGTTCTTC. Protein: CASSPMRGGLNEQFF.

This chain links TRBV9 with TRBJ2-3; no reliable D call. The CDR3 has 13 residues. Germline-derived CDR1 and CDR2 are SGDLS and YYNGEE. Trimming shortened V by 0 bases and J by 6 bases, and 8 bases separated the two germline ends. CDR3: CASSVVARDTQYF. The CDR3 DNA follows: TGTGCCAGCAGCGTAGTGGCGAGGGATACGCAGTATTTT. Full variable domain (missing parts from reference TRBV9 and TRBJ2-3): DSGVTQTPKHLITATGQRVTLRCSPRSGDLSVYWYQQSLDQGLQFLIQYYNGEERAKGNILERFSAQQFPDLHSELNLSSLELGDSALYFCASSVVARDTQYFGPGTRLTVL.

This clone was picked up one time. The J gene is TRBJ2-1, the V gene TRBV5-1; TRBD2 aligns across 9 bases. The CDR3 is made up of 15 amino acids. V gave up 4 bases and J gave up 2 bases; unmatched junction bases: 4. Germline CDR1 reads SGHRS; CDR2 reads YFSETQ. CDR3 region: CASSAGLAPYNEQFF. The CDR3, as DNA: TGCGCCAGCAGCGCCGGACTAGCGCCCTACAATGAGCAGTTCTTC.

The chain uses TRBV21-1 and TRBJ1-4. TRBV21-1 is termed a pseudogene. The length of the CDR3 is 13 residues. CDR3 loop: CASSKKGGEKLFF. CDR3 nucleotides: TGTGCCAGCAGCAAAAAAGGCGGTGAAAAACTGTTTTTT.

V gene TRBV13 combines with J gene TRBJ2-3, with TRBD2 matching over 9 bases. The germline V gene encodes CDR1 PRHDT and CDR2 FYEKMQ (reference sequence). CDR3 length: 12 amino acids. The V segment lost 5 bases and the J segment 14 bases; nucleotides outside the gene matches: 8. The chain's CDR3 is CASSPAGGHPYF. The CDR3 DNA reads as TGTGCCAGCAGCCCCGCGGGGGGGCACCCGTATTTT.

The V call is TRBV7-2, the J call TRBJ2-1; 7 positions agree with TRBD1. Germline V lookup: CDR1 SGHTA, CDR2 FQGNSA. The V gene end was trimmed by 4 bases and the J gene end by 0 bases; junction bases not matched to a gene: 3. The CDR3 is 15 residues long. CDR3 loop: CASSSDRSSYNEQFF. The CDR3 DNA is TGTGCCAGCAGCTCGGACAGGAGCTCCTACAATGAGCAGTTCTTC.

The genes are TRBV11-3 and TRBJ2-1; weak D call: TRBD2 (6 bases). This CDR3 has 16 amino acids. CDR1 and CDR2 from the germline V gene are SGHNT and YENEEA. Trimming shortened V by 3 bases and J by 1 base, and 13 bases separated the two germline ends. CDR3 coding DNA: TGTGCCAGCAGCTTGGAGGGTAGCGGATCCTACAATGAGCAGTTCTTC. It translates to CASSLEGSGSYNEQFF. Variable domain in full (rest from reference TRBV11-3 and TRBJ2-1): EAGVVQSPRYKIIEKKQPVAFWCNPISGHNTLYWYLQNLGQGPELLIRYENEEAVDDSQLPKDRFSAERLKGVDSTLKIQPAELGDSAVYLCASSLEGSGSYNEQFFGPGTRLTVL.